This TCR beta chain was retrieved from a study of cytomegalovirus exposure and HLA in healthy donors. Study observations and caveats: About 87% or about 30% of the time was how often most TCR beta V segments were productive, according to an earlier analysis.

Remarks on this clone: Antigen: not known.

PCR used 60 Vbeta primers and 13 Jbeta primers. TCRdb keeps only in-frame clones here, not all; method: immunoSEQ multiplex PCR. The sample shows some 140,000 clones, roughly 70% of them seen only once. The ends lost 5 bases at V and 4 bases at J; junction bases unmatched: 6. The CDR3 totals 15 residues. Germline CDR1 and CDR2: SEHNR and FQNEAQ (reference sequence). The sequence was obtained from a middle-aged man in good health and CMV-seronegative. The gene calls are TRBV7-9 and TRBJ2-3; 10 bases line up with TRBD2. Sequencing was carried out using PBMCs. CDR3 sequence reads: CASSEREGLPDTQYF. The CDR3 DNA follows: TGTGCCAGCAGCGAGCGGGAGGGCCTCCCAGATACGCAGTATTTT. The whole variable domain, remainder taken from reference TRBV7-9 and TRBJ2-3, is DTGVSQNPRHKITKRGQNVTFRCDPISEHNRLYWYRQTLGQGPEFLTYFQNEAQLEKSRLLSDRFSAERPKGSFSTLEIQRTEQGDSAMYLCASSEREGLPDTQYFGPGTRLTVL.